This T cell receptor beta chain came from a study of blood T cells in healthy people across ages. This clonotype occurred a few times. Using a J-beta primer mix together with a sample-barcoded 5' primer, a second PCR was run for 7 to 11 cycles. TCRdb reprocessed the 5' RACE reads with MiXCR, giving one entry per CDR3 protein. The table includes hundreds of thousands of distinct CDR3 sequences, over 20% detected once. The germline V gene encodes CDR1 LGHNA and CDR2 YNFKEQ. The CDR3 contains 18 residues. V was clipped by 1 base and J by 1 base; unmatched bases: 6. The specimen sequenced was blood. The sequence derives from a man aged 65 to 79 in good health. The chain employs TRBV4-2 and TRBJ2-5; TRBD2 matches at 13 bases. The CDR3 here is CASSQALLAGGSQETQYF. In DNA form, the CDR3 reads TGTGCCAGCAGCCAAGCCTTACTAGCGGGAGGGTCCCAAGAGACCCAGTACTTC.